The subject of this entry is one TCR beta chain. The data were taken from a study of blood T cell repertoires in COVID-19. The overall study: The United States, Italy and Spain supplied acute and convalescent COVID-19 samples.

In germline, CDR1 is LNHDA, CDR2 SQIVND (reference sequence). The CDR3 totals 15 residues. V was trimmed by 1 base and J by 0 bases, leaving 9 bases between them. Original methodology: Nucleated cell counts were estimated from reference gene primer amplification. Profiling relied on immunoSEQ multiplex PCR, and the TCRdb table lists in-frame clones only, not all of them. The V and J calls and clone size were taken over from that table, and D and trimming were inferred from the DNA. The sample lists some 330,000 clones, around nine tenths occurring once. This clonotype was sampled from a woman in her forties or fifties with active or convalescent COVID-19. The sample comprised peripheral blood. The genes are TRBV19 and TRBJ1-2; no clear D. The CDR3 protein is CASSIGGNSNYGYTF. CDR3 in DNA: TGTGCCAGTAGTATAGGAGGGAATTCTAACTATGGCTACACCTTC.